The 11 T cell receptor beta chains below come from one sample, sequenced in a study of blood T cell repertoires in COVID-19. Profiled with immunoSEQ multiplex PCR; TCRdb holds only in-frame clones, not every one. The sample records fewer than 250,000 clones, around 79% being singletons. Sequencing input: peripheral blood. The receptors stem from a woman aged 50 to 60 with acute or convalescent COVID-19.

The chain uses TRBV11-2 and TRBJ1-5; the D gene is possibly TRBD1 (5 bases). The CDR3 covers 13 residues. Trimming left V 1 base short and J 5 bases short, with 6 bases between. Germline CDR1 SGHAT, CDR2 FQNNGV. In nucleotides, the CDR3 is TGTGCCAGCAGCTTAGTACAGGATCAGCCCCAGCATTTT. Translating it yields CASSLVQDQPQHF.

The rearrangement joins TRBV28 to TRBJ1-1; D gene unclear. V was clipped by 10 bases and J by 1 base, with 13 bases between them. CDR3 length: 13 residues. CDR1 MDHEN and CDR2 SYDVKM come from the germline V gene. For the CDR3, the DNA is TGTGCCACCACGAGACGGAGGAACACTGAAGCTTTCTTT. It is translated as CATTRRRNTEAFF.

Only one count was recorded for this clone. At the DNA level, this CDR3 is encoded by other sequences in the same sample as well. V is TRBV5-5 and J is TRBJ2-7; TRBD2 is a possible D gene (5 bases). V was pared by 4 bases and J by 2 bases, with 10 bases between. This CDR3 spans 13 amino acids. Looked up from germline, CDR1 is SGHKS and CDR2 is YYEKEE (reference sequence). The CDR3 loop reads CASSPSRAYEQYF. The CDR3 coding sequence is TGTGCCAGCAGCCCATCGCGGGCCTACGAGCAGTACTTC.

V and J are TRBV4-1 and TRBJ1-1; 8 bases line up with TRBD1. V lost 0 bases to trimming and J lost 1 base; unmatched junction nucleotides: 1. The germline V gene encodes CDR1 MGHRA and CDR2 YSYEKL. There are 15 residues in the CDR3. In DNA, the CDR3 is TGCGCCAGCAGCCAAGATGACAGGGGGAACACTGAAGCTTTCTTT. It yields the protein CASSQDDRGNTEAFF.

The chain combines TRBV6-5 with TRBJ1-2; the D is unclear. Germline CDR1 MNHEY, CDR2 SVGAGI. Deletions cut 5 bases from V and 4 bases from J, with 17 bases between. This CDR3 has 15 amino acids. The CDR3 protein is CASSLGSAMGYGYTF. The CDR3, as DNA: TGTGCCAGCAGTCTGGGCAGTGCCATGGGCTATGGCTACACCTTC.

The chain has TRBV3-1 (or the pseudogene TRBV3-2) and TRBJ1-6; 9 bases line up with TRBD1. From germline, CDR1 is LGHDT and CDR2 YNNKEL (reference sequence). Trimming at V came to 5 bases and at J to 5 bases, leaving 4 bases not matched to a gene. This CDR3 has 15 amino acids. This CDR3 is CASSDRQGDNSPLHF. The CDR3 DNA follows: TGTGCCAGCAGCGACCGACAGGGGGATAATTCACCCCTCCACTTT.

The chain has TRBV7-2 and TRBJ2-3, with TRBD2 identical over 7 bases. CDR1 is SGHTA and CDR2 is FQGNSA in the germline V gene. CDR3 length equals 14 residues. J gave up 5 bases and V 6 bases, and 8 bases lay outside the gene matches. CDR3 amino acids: CASRPGRERDTQYF. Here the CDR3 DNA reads TGTGCCAGCAGACCGGGGAGGGAGCGAGATACGCAGTATTTT. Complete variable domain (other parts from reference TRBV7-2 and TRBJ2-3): GAGVSQSPSNKVTEKGKDVELRCDPISGHTALYWYRQSLGQGLEFLIYFQGNSAPDKSGLPSDRFSAERTGGSVSTLTIQRTQQEDSAVYLCASRPGRERDTQYFGPGTRLTVL.

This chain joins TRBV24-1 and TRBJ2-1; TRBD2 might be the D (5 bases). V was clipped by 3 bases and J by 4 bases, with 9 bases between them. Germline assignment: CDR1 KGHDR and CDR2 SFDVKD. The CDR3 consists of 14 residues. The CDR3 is CATSDQAVYNEQFF. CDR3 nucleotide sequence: TGTGCCACCAGTGATCAAGCGGTATACAATGAGCAGTTCTTC.

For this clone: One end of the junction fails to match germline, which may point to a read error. This CDR3 is CASSYSRDTNF. The CDR3 bases are TGTGCCAGCAGTTACTCTCGGGACACGAACTTC. The rearrangement links TRBV6-6 to TRBJ1-2, with a tentative D call TRBD1 (6 bases). This CDR3 is built from 11 residues. CDR1 is MNHNY, CDR2 SVGAGI, per germline (reference sequence).

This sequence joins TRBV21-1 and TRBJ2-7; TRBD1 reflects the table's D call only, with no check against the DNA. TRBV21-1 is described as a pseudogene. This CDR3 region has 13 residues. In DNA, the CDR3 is TGTGCCAGCAGCCGTCGGGACAACCCCGAGCAGTACTTC. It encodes CASSRRDNPEQYF.

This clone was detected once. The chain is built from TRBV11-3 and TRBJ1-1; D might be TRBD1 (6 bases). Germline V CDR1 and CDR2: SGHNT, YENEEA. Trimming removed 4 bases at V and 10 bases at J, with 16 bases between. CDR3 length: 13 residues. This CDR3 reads CASSSGGGGRAFF. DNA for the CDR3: TGTGCCAGCAGCTCGGGTGGGGGCGGGCGAGCTTTCTTT.